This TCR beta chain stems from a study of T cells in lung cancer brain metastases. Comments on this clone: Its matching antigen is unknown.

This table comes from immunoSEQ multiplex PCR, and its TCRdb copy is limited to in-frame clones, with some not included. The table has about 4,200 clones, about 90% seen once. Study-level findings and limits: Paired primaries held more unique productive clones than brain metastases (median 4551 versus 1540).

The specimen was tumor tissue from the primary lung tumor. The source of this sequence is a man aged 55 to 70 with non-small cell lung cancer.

For the CDR3, the DNA is TGTGCCAGCAGCCAATTTAGGACAGATACGCAGTATTTT. Translation gives CASSQFRTDTQYF. The chain recombines TRBV14 with TRBJ2-3; no clear D gene. Germline values: CDR1 SGHDN, CDR2 FVKESK. The germline V and J ends were trimmed by 2 bases and 3 bases, with 6 bases remaining between them. This CDR3 comprises 13 residues. The entire variable domain, with the rest obtained from reference TRBV14 and TRBJ2-3, is as follows: EAGVTQFPSHSVIEKGQTVTLRCDPISGHDNLYWYRRVMGKEIKFLLHFVKESKQDESGMPNNRFLAERTGGTYSTLKVQPAELEDSGVYFCASSQFRTDTQYFGPGTRLTVL.